One sample yielded the 12 T cell receptor beta chains listed below, sequenced in a study of shared clonotypes between healthy human individuals. Repertoires were generated with immunoSEQ multiplex PCR, while TCRdb's copy carries only in-frame clones and drops some. The sample has roughly 2.1 million clones, roughly 91% seen once. CD45RO-negative cells were positively selected for CCR7, leaving out terminally differentiated effector memory CD45RA+ cells. The sequenced sample was naive CD8+ T cells from PBMCs. The receptors derive from a man between 18 and 29 years old in good health. Some clones in this sample may be carry-over from other donors' samples.

V is TRBV30 and J is TRBJ2-6, with unresolved D. V lost 0 bases to trimming and J lost 0 bases, with 6 bases between them. Germline lookup yields CDR1 GTSNPN and CDR2 SVGIG (reference sequence). CDR3 size: 15 residues. The CDR3 is CAWSVPFSGANVLTF. CDR3 nucleotide sequence: TGTGCCTGGAGTGTACCTTTCTCTGGGGCCAACGTCCTGACTTTC. Using reference TRBV30 and TRBJ2-6 for the parts outside the CDR3, the full variable domain is SQTIHQWPATLVQPVGSPLSLECTVEGTSNPNLYWYRQAAGRGLQLLFYSVGIGQISSEVPQNLSASRPQDRQFILSSKKLLLSDSGFYLCAWSVPFSGANVLTFGAGSRLTVL.

The J gene is TRBJ2-1, the V gene TRBV10-3; tentative D call: TRBD1 (6 bases). The CDR3 totals 13 residues. Germline V gives CDR1 ENHRY, CDR2 SYGVKD. V lost 3 bases and J lost 6, with 9 bases in between. CDR3 DNA sequence: TGTGCCATCAGTGACGGACAGTCCAATGAGCAGTTCTTC. Its translation: CAISDGQSNEQFF.

This clone was seen once. The V and J genes are TRBV11-2 and TRBJ1-2; unclear D gene. Between the trimmed V and J ends, which lost 3 bases and 8 bases, there was a span of 10 bases. The length of the CDR3 is 12 residues. Germline V CDR1 and CDR2: SGHAT, FQNNGV. The CDR3 here is CASSLERRGYTF. CDR3 bases: TGTGCCAGCAGCTTGGAGAGAAGGGGCTACACCTTC. Full variable domain (outside the CDR3, taken from reference TRBV11-2 and TRBJ1-2): EAGVAQSPRYKIIEKRQSVAFWCNPISGHATLYWYQQILGQGPKLLIQFQNNGVVDDSQLPKDRFSAERLKGVDSTLKIQPAKLEDSAVYLCASSLERRGYTFGSGTRLTVV.

The chain couples TRBV6-1 to TRBJ1-2; D may be TRBD1 (5 bases). V shed 2 bases and J shed 6 bases, with 16 bases lying between them. The CDR3 totals 15 residues. Germline V gene sequence: CDR1 MNHNS, CDR2 SASEGT. The CDR3 nucleotides read TGTGCCAGCAGTGAATTTACCTCAGGGAGGGATGGCTACACCTTC. This translates into CASSEFTSGRDGYTF.

The gene calls are TRBV29-1 and TRBJ2-7; 8 bases agree with TRBD1. CDR1 is SQVTM, CDR2 ANQGSEA, per germline. This CDR3 has 15 amino acids. With 6 bases clipped from V and 2 bases from J, the junction kept 12 bases outside the gene matches. CDR3 loop: CSVRQGAGTTYEQYF. CDR3 coding DNA: TGCAGCGTGCGCCAGGGGGCAGGGACGACCTACGAGCAGTACTTC.

The rearrangement joins TRBV10-3 to TRBJ2-2, with no clear D. V lost 3 bases and J 3 bases, leaving 2 bases between the germline ends. CDR1 ENHRY and CDR2 SYGVKD come from the germline V gene. CDR3 size: 12 residues. The CDR3 sequence: CAISDHTGELFF. The CDR3 DNA reads as TGTGCCATCAGTGACCACACCGGGGAGCTGTTTTTT.

V gene TRBV29-1 combines with J gene TRBJ2-1; weak D call: TRBD2 (6 bases). In germline, CDR1 is SQVTM, CDR2 ANQGSEA. The V and J ends lost 3 bases and 3 bases respectively, with 18 bases between them. This CDR3 contains 16 residues. For the CDR3, the DNA is TGCAGCGTTGACGGGGTAGACGGGAGTTACTACAATGAGCAGTTCTTC. Translation: CSVDGVDGSYYNEQFF.

The chain joins TRBV5-1 to TRBJ1-1; no clear D. Germline V gene sequence: CDR1 SGHRS, CDR2 YFSETQ. V was clipped by 0 bases and J by 1 base, with 13 bases between them. The length of the CDR3 is 16 residues. The CDR3 loop reads CASSLAPRHQNTEAFF. CDR3 nucleotide sequence: TGCGCCAGCAGCTTGGCGCCGAGACACCAGAACACTGAAGCTTTCTTT.

The V and J genes are TRBV19 and TRBJ2-4, with 7 nucleotides matching TRBD1. The CDR3 contains 15 residues. Trimming took 3 bases from V and 1 from J; bases not matched to a gene: 3. In germline, CDR1 is LNHDA, CDR2 SQIVND (reference sequence). The DNA for the CDR3 is TGTGCCAGTAGTATCCAGGACAGGGCCAAAAACATTCAGTACTTC. It translates to CASSIQDRAKNIQYF.

The V call is TRBV9, the J call TRBJ2-1, with 7 bases fitting TRBD1. J lost 8 bases, V lost 4 bases, and 6 bases had no gene match. The CDR3 spans 13 residues. CDR1 and CDR2 (germline): SGDLS, YYNGEE. The CDR3 sequence: CASSMRGPDEQFF. The CDR3 nucleotides are TGTGCCAGCAGCATGAGGGGGCCGGATGAGCAGTTCTTC.

The V gene is TRBV19, the J gene TRBJ1-1; 9 bases align to TRBD1. The CDR3 length is 14 residues. In germline, CDR1 is LNHDA, CDR2 SQIVND (reference sequence). V dropped 4 bases and J dropped 6; count of bases not matched to a gene: 6. In DNA, the CDR3 is TGTGCCAGTAGTACCTGGGACAGGGTGGCTGAAGCTTTCTTT. Amino acid sequence: CASSTWDRVAEAFF.

CDR3: CASSPGQFYEQYF. The CDR3 DNA is TGTGCCAGCAGCCCGGGGCAGTTCTACGAGCAGTACTTC. V gene TRBV13 combines with J gene TRBJ2-7; D is tentatively TRBD1 or TRBD2 (5 bases each). The CDR3 totals 13 residues. The germline CDR1 and CDR2 sequences are PRHDT and FYEKMQ (reference sequence). Trimming removed 5 bases at V and 3 bases at J, with 11 bases between.